This TCR beta chain stems from a study of cytomegalovirus exposure and HLA in healthy donors. The donors (healthy individuals) were bone marrow donors. The PCR used 60 Vbeta and 13 Jbeta primers. Clones were sequenced by immunoSEQ multiplex PCR, and TCRdb holds only the in-frame ones, with some missing. This table has about 220,000 clones, about 80% appearing once. Study-wide findings and caveats: An analysis that came later showed most CMV-associated TCR beta chains appearing HLA-restricted. Links to common viral pathogens appeared, in a later analysis, for several of the most significant clusters.

Per the germline V gene, CDR1 is SGHDT and CDR2 is YYEEEE. Trimming cost V 4 bases and J 6 bases; bases outside gene matches: 3. This CDR3 comprises 14 residues. On this clone: Its antigen is not known.

Sequencing input: PBMCs. V gene TRBV5-6 combines with J gene TRBJ2-3; TRBD1 aligns across 12 bases. This TCR was recovered from a man in his late teens or twenties in good health and CMV-seronegative. The CDR3 nucleotides are TGTGCCAGCAGCCTGGGACAGGGGGCCGATACGCAGTATTTT. This gives the protein CASSLGQGADTQYF.